This T cell receptor (beta chain) was captured in a study of T cell clusters in autoimmune cytopenias (dated by TCRdb to 2018 to 2020). At the level of the whole study: TRB sequencing reached a median depth of 51,575 reads per sample and yielded a median of around 2,200 distinct TRB clonotypes per sample. In autoimmune cytopenia patients, peripheral blood TRB and IGH repertoires were sequenced during active disease and over treatment follow-up, together with healthy, CLL and autoimmune hepatitis controls. The goal of the study was to determine whether autoimmune cytopenia patients have a disease-specific immune repertoire signature that could serve as a blood-based biomarker. Broad study findings and their caveats: The T cell clusters were only ever defined in silico, so experimental validation of their functional role was still needed. GLIPH suggested that primary autoimmune cytopenia patients lacked physiological T cell clusters: 40 to 60 clusters were exclusive to healthy donors versus 17 exclusive to patients. Healthy donors had almost three times as many exclusive TRB clusters as active autoimmune hepatitis patients, a finding consistent with an autoimmunity-wide signature. The cluster-lack signature was not seen for secondary cytopenia versus CLL, apparently masked by the dominant lymphoma-associated repertoire. TRB repertoire shifts, with less even repertoires observed in secondary cytopenia and CLL, were mostly attributed to lymphoma bias rather than autoimmunity.

Frequency shows this clonotype is medium-sized (0.01 to 0.1%); no count was noted. Its antigen remains unidentified. To amplify TRB rearrangements, a touch-down multiplex PCR protocol was run with the TRB-A and TRB-B primer pools combined in a single tube. Illumina adapters and sample indices were added to the amplicons through two consecutive PCR reactions using Phusion HS II polymerase. After gel purification with the NucleoSpin Gel and PCR Clean-up kit, the amplicons were quantified by Qubit and checked for quality on an Agilent 2100 Bioanalyzer. Libraries were sequenced on an Illumina MiSeq using 600-cycle, single-indexed, paired-end runs. In the source study's methods: MiXCR version 2.1.12, together with the default MiXCR reference library, was used to align and assemble the TRB reads. Each unique CDR3 nucleotide sequence defined a clone, and only productive sequences with at least two reads were analysed. Repertoire diversity was assessed by alpha-parameterized diversity profiles (alpha 0 to 5), including Shannon (alpha 1) and Simpson (alpha 2) indices, computed with an R script. The tcR package was used to compute combinatorial TRB VJ usage, which was then compared between cohorts by principal component analysis with ade4. Using GLIPH, TCRbeta CDR3s were clustered on pairs of cohorts matched for age and read depth, and a Wilcoxon test was used to compare cluster frequencies. One entry per CDR3 protein sequence results from the TCRdb reprocessing of the reads, with DNA left out. None of the V and J calls come from the authors' own analysis; TCRdb made them. The table for this sample shows some 8,400 distinct CDR3 sequences. 20% to 25% of the sample lies in the top ten.

For each sample, TRB amplification used about 270 ng of peripheral blood genomic DNA, equal to around 34,000 genome equivalents. The clonotype comes from a human donor with an autoimmune cytopenia or autoimmune hepatitis (not recorded which). The sequencing input was peripheral blood.

The CDR3 protein sequence reads: CASSSDRGNSPLHF. Here the chain combines TRBV7-6 and TRBJ1-6; TCRdb's D call, TRBD1, is unchecked because there is no DNA. The CDR3, cysteine through phenylalanine, is 14 amino acids long. A DNA sequence was not provided. The germline V gene gives CDR1 as SGHVS and CDR2 as FNYEAQ.